This TCR beta chain appears in the sequencing data of a study of T-cell reconstitution after alpha-beta-depleted transplantation in children (TCRdb year 2016). Concerning the study at large: T-cell immune reconstitution after TCRalphabeta/CD19-depleted allogeneic hematopoietic cell transplantation in children was quantitatively tracked in the study by means of TCR repertoire profiling.

The protocol used for the library was PCR. The run used an Illumina HiSeq 2500. TCR libraries were prepared with molecular barcoding, using unique molecular identifiers to normalize TCRbeta repertoire quantification. TCRdb passed the public sequencing reads through fastp at Q25 and MiXCR, retaining productive beta sequences. Every CDR3 protein is listed once, alongside the most common genes and DNA of its rows. The sample profile shows around 92,000 distinct CDR3 sequences; 9.5% to 15% of them were found once. The ten most abundant clones make up approximately 15% of the sample. Including cysteine and phenylalanine, the CDR3 has 15 amino acids. Kept here is only the CDR3 DNA, which spans 45 bases and is read in frame from base 1. CDR1 and CDR2 were assigned from the germline V gene as SGHTA and FQGNSA. The junction carries 12 bases between V and J, which are trimmed by 2 bases and 2 bases respectively.

This clonotype was seen at least ten times. Its antigen is still unknown. Base qualities were left out, and no much larger clone turns up one base away. Material: PBMCs from the stem cell graft donor, obtained from the stem cell graft. The chain is made from TRBV7-2 and TRBJ2-5, with the D gene uncertain. The TCR was taken from a human donor who donated a stem cell graft to a child with inherited bone marrow failure. In nucleotide form, the sequence is TGTGCCAGCAGCTTATTCTGGACCCCTCAAGAGACCCAGTACTTC. Translated, it reads CASSLFWTPQETQYF.